This T cell receptor (beta chain) was sequenced in a study of blood T cell repertoires in COVID-19. On the study more broadly: Specimens from acute and convalescent COVID-19 originated in the United States, Italy and Spain. T cells, B-cell-depleted T cells, or PBMCs provided the cDNA or gDNA that served as material.

Study processing details: Amplification of reference gene primers was used by the study to estimate nucleated cell counts. Repertoires were generated with immunoSEQ multiplex PCR, while TCRdb's copy carries only in-frame clones and drops some. V, J and clone size are taken as reported in that table, and D and trimming were inferred from the DNA itself. This sample carries over 90,000 clones, roughly 90% of them seen once, and the ten largest clones take about 3.5%. The germline V gene encodes CDR1 MDHEN and CDR2 SYDVKM. CDR3 length: 15 amino acids. V dropped 4 bases and J dropped 5 bases, with 17 bases sitting between them.

V gene TRBV28 combines with J gene TRBJ1-1, with D possibly TRBD1 on 5 matching bases. The material sequenced was peripheral blood. The receptor's source is a woman in her fifties or sixties with acute or convalescent COVID-19. The CDR3 reads CASSSSQGGRTEAFF. The CDR3 DNA reads TGTGCCAGCAGTTCCTCGCAGGGAGGGCGAACTGAAGCTTTCTTT.